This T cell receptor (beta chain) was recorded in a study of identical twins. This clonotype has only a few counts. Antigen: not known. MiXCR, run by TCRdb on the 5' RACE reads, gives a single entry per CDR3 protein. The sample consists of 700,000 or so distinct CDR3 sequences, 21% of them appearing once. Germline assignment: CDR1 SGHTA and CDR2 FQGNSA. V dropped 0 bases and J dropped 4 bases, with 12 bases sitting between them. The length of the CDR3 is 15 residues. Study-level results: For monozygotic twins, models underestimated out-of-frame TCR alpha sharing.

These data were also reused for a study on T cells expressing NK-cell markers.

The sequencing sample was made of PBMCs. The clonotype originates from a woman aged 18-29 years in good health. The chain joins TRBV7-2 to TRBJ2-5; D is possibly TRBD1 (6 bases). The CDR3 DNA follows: TGTGCCAGCAGCTTAGCGGCCAGGGGTAGAGAGACCCAGTACTTC. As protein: CASSLAARGRETQYF.